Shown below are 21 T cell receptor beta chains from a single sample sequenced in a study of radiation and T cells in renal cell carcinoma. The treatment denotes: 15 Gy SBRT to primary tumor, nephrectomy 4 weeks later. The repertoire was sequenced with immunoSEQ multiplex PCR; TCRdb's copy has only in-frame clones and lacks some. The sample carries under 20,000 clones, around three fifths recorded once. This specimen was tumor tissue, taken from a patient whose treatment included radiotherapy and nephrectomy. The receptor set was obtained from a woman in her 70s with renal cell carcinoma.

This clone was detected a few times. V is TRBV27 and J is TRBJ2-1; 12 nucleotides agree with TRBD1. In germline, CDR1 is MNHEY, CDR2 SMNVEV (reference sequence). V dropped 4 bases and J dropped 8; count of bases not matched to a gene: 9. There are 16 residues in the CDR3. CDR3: CASSSLGTGGIDEQFF. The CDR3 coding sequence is TGTGCCAGCAGTTCCCTGGGGACAGGGGGCATCGATGAGCAGTTCTTC.

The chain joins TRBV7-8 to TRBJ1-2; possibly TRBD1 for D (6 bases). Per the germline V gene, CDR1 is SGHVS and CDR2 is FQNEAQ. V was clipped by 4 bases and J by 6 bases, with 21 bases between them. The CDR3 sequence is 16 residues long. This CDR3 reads CASSSAPGALRNGYTF. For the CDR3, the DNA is TGTGCCAGCAGCTCAGCACCAGGGGCCCTCCGGAATGGCTACACCTTC.

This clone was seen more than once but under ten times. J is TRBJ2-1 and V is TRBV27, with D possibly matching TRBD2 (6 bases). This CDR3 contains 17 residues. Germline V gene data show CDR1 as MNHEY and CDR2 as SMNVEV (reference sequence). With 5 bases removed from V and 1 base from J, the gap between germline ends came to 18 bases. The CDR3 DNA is TGTGCCAGCAGTCTGGGACTTGCCCAATTATCCTACAATGAGCAGTTCTTC. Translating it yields CASSLGLAQLSYNEQFF.

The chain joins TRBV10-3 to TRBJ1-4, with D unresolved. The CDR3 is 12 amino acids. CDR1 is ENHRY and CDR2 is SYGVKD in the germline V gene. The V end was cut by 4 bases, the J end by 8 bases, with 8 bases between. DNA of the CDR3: TGTGCCATCAGTGCCTCCATGGAAAAACTGTTTTTT. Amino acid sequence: CAISASMEKLFF.

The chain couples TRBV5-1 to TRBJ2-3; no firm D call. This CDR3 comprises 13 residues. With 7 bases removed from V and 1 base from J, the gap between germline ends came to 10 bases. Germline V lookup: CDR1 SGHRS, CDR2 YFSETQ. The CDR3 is CASVSSGTDTQYF. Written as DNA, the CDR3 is TGCGCCAGCGTATCCAGCGGCACAGATACGCAGTATTTT. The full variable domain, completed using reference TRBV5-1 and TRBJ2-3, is KAGVTQTPRYLIKTRGQQVTLSCSPISGHRSVSWYQQTPGQGLQFLFEYFSETQRNKGNFPGRFSGRQFSNSRSEMNVSTLELGDSALYLCASVSSGTDTQYFGPGTRLTVL.

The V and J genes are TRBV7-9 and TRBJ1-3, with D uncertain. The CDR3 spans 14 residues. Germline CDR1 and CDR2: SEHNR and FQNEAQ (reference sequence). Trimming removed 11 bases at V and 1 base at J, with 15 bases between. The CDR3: CAVTLNRSGNTIYF. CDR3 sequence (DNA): TGTGCCGTAACCCTAAACCGGTCTGGAAACACCATATATTTT.

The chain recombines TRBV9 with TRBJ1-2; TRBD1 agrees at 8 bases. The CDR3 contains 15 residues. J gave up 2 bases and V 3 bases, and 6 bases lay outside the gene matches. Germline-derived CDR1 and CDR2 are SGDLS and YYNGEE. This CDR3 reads CASSDSRTGNYGYTF. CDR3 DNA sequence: TGTGCCAGCAGCGATTCGAGGACAGGGAACTATGGCTACACCTTC.

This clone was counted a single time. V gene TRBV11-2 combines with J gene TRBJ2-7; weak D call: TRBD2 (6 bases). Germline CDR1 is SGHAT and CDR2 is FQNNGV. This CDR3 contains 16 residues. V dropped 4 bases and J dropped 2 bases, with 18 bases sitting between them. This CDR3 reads CASSYGPGGYTYEQYF. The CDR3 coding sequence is TGTGCCAGCAGCTACGGACCCGGGGGATACACCTACGAGCAGTACTTC.

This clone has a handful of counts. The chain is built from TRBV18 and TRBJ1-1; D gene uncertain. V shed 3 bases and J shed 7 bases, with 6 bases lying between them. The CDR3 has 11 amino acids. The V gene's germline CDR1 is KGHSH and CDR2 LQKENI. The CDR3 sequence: CASSPGVEAFF. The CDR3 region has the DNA TGTGCCAGCTCACCCGGGGTTGAAGCTTTCTTT.

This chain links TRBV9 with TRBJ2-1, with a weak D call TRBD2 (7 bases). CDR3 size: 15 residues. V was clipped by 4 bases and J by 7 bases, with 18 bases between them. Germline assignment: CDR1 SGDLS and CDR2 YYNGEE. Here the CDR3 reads CASSPRGRGRNEQFF. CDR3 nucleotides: TGTGCCAGCAGCCCGCGGGGGCGGGGGCGAAATGAGCAGTTCTTC.

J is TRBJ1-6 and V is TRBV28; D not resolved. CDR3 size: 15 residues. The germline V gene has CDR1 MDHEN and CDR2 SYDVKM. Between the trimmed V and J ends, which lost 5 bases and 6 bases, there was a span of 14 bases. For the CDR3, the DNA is TGTGCCAGCAGTCTTCAGTCGGCCTTTAATTCACCCCTCCACTTT. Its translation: CASSLQSAFNSPLHF.

CDR3 bases: TGTGCCAGCGGGGCGTGGGAGGAGCAGTACTTC. It translates to CASGAWEEQYF. V usage is TRBV19 and J usage is TRBJ2-7, with D perhaps matching TRBD1 or TRBD2 (5 bases each). Germline V gives CDR1 LNHDA, CDR2 SQIVND (reference sequence). V lost 9 bases to trimming and J lost 7 bases, with 13 bases between them. There are 11 residues in the CDR3.

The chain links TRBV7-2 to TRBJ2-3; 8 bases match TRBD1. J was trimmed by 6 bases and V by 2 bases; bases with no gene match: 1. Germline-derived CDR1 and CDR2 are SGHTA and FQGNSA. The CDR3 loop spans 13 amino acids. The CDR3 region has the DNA TGTGCCAGCAGCTTACAGGGGGCGGATACGCAGTATTTT. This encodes CASSLQGADTQYF. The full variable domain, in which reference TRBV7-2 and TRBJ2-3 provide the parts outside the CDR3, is GAGVSQSPSNKVTEKGKDVELRCDPISGHTALYWYRQSLGQGLEFLIYFQGNSAPDKSGLPSDRFSAERTGGSVSTLTIQRTQQEDSAVYLCASSLQGADTQYFGPGTRLTVL.

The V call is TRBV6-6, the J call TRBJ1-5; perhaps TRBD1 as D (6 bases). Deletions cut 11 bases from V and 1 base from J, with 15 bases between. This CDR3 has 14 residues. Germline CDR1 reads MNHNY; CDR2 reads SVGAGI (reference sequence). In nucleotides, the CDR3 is TGTGCCGCGAGGGGGGAAACGAGCAATCAGCCCCAGCATTTT. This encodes CAARGETSNQPQHF.

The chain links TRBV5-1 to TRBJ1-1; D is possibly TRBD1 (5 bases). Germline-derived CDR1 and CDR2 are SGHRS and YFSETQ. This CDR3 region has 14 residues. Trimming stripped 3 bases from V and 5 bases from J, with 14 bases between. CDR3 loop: CASSWGRELTEAFF. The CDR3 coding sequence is TGCGCCAGCAGCTGGGGCAGGGAACTAACTGAAGCTTTCTTT.

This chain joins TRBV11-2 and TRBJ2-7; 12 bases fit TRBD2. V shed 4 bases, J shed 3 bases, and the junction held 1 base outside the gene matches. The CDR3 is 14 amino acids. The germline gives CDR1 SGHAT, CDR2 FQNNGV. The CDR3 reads CASSSGLAGYEQYF. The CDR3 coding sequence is TGTGCCAGCAGCTCGGGACTAGCGGGCTACGAGCAGTACTTC.

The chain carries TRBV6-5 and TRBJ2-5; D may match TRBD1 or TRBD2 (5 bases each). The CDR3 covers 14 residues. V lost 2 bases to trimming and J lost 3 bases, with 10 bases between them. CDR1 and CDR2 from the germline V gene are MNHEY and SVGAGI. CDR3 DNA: TGTGCCAGCAGTTACGCCGGGACGAAAGAGACCCAGTACTTC. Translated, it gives CASSYAGTKETQYF.

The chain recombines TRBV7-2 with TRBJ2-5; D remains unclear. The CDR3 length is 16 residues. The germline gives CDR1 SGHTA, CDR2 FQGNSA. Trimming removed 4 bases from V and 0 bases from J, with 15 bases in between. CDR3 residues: CASSSPSLEYQETQYF. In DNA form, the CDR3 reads TGTGCCAGCAGCTCTCCTTCTCTGGAGTACCAAGAGACCCAGTACTTC.

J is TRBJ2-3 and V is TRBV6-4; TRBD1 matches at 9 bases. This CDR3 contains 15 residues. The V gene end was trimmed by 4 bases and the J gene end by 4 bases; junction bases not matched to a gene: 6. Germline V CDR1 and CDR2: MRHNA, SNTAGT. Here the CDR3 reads CASSVSQGAADTQYF. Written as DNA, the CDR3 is TGTGCCAGCAGTGTTTCACAGGGGGCAGCAGATACGCAGTATTTT.

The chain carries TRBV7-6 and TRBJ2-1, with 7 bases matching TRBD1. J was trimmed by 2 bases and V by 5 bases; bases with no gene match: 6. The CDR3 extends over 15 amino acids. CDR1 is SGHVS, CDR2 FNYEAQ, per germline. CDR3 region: CASSLQQGTYNEQFF. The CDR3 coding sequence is TGTGCCAGCAGCCTTCAACAGGGGACCTACAATGAGCAGTTCTTC.

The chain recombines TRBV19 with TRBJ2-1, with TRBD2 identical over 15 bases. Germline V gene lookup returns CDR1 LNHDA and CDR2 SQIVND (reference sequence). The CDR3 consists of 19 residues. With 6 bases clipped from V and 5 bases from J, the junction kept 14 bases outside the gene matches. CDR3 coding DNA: TGTGCCAGTAGAAAAGCCTCCGGACTAGCGGGAGGGACCAACAATGAGCAGTTCTTC. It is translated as CASRKASGLAGGTNNEQFF.